Following are 29 T cell receptor beta chains from one sample sequenced in a study of T-cell memory formation after mild COVID-19. From the 5' RACE reads, TCRdb called clonotypes with MiXCR, one entry per CDR3 protein. The sample records about 210,000 distinct CDR3 sequences, around 27% being singletons. The sample was PBMCs or a T cell subset sorted from them (not recorded which). These TCRs come from an adult woman who had mild COVID-19 (a few samples of this study predate the infection). Cell type and time point are not known.

This clonotype was seen a few times. The V gene is TRBV4-1, the J gene TRBJ1-1, with no clear D. The V and J ends lost 8 bases and 7 bases respectively, with 23 bases between them. The CDR3 consists of 15 residues. Germline CDR1 reads MGHRA; CDR2 reads YSYEKL. The CDR3, as DNA: TGCGCCAGCCTAGACCGGGCCCTCGGACGGGGTGAAGCTTTCTTT. Translation gives CASLDRALGRGEAFF.

This chain connects TRBV29-1 to TRBJ2-3, with D possibly being TRBD1 (5 bases). Germline V gene lookup returns CDR1 SQVTM and CDR2 ANQGSEA. There are 13 residues in the CDR3. Trimming removed 7 bases from V and 5 bases from J, with 16 bases in between. CDR3 protein: CSAQSGAGDTQYF. The CDR3 DNA reads TGCAGCGCTCAGAGTGGGGCCGGAGATACGCAGTATTTT.

This clonotype was recorded a few times. The gene calls are TRBV4-1 and TRBJ2-7, with 8 bases fitting TRBD1. V was clipped by 2 bases and J by 0 bases; unmatched bases: 3. Looked up from germline, CDR1 is MGHRA and CDR2 is YSYEKL. CDR3 length: 15 amino acids. CDR3 region: CASSQRDRSSYEQYF. The CDR3, as DNA: TGCGCCAGCAGCCAACGGGACAGGAGCTCCTACGAGCAGTACTTC.

This rearrangement joins TRBV3-1 to TRBJ1-2, with no clear D. The germline V gene encodes CDR1 LGHDT and CDR2 YNNKEL (reference sequence). Trimming took 1 base from V and 7 from J, leaving 7 bases between them. The CDR3 sequence is 12 residues long. CDR3: CASSQAGFGYTF. CDR3 in DNA: TGTGCCAGCAGCCAAGCCGGGTTTGGCTACACCTTC.

The rearrangement joins TRBV5-1 to TRBJ2-1; 7 nucleotides line up with TRBD2. CDR3 length: 14 amino acids. Per germline, CDR1 SGHRS and CDR2 YFSETQ. With V trimmed by 2 bases and J by 7 bases, 6 bases remained unmatched. In DNA, the CDR3 is TGCGCCAGCAGCTTCTCGGGGGGAACTAATGAGCAGTTCTTC. Encoded protein: CASSFSGGTNEQFF.

The V call is TRBV7-8, the J call TRBJ2-1; the D call may be TRBD1 or TRBD2 (6 bases each). The CDR3 is made up of 17 amino acids. V gave up 4 bases and J gave up 7 bases, with 23 bases separating them. Looked up from germline, CDR1 is SGHVS and CDR2 is FQNEAQ. CDR3 in DNA: TGTGCCAGCAGCTACCCCGGGAGTGACTTAGGGGGTAATGAGCAGTTCTTC. Protein sequence: CASSYPGSDLGGNEQFF. Full variable domain (remainder filled in from reference TRBV7-8 and TRBJ2-1): GAGVSQSPRYKVAKRGQDVALRCDPISGHVSLFWYQQALGQGPEFLTYFQNEAQLDKSGLPSDRFFAERPEGSVSTLKIQRTQQEDSAVYLCASSYPGSDLGGNEQFFGPGTRLTVL.

The sample holds a few counts of this clonotype. This chain links TRBV4-1 with TRBJ2-5; D is perhaps TRBD2 (5 bases). The V end was cut by 0 bases, the J end by 4 bases, with 18 bases between. CDR1 MGHRA and CDR2 YSYEKL come from the germline V gene. The CDR3 contains 17 residues. The CDR3 loop reads CASSQDNGGWVPETQYF. CDR3 DNA sequence: TGCGCCAGCAGCCAAGATAATGGCGGGTGGGTACCAGAGACCCAGTACTTC.

The chain recombines TRBV5-1 with TRBJ2-1; the D gene is possibly TRBD1 (6 bases). Looked up from germline, CDR1 is SGHRS and CDR2 is YFSETQ. Trimming removed 1 base from V and 7 bases from J, with 15 bases in between. The CDR3 has 15 amino acids. For the CDR3, the DNA is TGCGCCAGCAGCTTGTCGGCAGGGGCAGTAAATGAGCAGTTCTTC. Translated, it gives CASSLSAGAVNEQFF.

The chain employs TRBV6-5 and TRBJ2-7; unclear D gene. CDR1 and CDR2 (germline): MNHEY, SVGAGI. The CDR3 sequence is 14 residues long. Trimming left V 6 bases short and J 1 base short, with 13 bases between. CDR3 sequence reads: CASRVGQSSYEQYF. Written as DNA, the CDR3 is TGTGCCAGCAGAGTCGGGCAGAGTTCCTACGAGCAGTACTTC.

The chain recombines TRBV5-1 with TRBJ2-1, with 7 bases lining up with TRBD1. The CDR3 has 16 amino acids. Germline-derived CDR1 and CDR2 are SGHRS and YFSETQ. After removal of 0 bases from V and 4 bases from J, the junction contained 7 bases not matched to a gene. The DNA for the CDR3 is TGCGCCAGCAGCTTGGAAGGGACAGCCCCTTACAATGAGCAGTTCTTC. Translated: CASSLEGTAPYNEQFF.

This clonotype was observed a few times. The chain combines TRBV12-3 or TRBV12-4 with TRBJ2-1, with 8 bases fitting TRBD1. V dropped 6 bases and J dropped 7; count of bases not matched to a gene: 8. CDR3 length: 14 residues. CDR3 in DNA: TGTGCCAGCAGGTACAGGGGGTTAGGGAATGAGCAGTTCTTC. This gives the protein CASRYRGLGNEQFF.

V gene TRBV4-3 combines with J gene TRBJ2-7; 8 bases fit TRBD2. This CDR3 has 16 residues. Per germline, CDR1 LGHNA and CDR2 YSLEER. The J segment lost 5 bases and the V segment lost 0 bases, leaving 9 bases of the junction unmatched. CDR3 bases: TGCGCCAGCAGCCAAGACCCAGCGGGAGTTCCCCACGAGCAGTACTTC. Encoded protein: CASSQDPAGVPHEQYF.

The chain combines TRBV15 with TRBJ2-3; TRBD2 matches 10 bases. Germline-derived CDR1 and CDR2 are LNHNV and YYDKDF (reference sequence). CDR3 length: 17 residues. The ends lost 2 bases at V and 0 bases at J; junction bases unmatched: 5. CDR3 coding DNA: TGTGCCACCAGCAGACCCGGACTAGCGGATAGCACAGATACGCAGTATTTT. It yields the protein CATSRPGLADSTDTQYF.

The chain links TRBV20-1 to TRBJ1-5; D may be TRBD1 (5 bases). The CDR3 runs to 15 residues. Trimming left V 0 bases short and J 0 bases short, with 9 bases between. Germline CDR1 is DFQATT and CDR2 is SNEGSKA (reference sequence). CDR3 DNA sequence: TGCAGTGCTAGAGAGCAGGGCCATAGCAATCAGCCCCAGCATTTT. It yields the protein CSAREQGHSNQPQHF.

The chain combines TRBV6-2 or TRBV6-3 with TRBJ2-1; 11 bases are a match to TRBD2. Germline trimming cut 7 bases from V and 8 bases from J; bases unmatched to any gene: 7. The CDR3 is made up of 14 amino acids. Germline V gives CDR1 MNHEY, CDR2 SVGEGT. The chain's CDR3 is CASTLAGGVHEQFF. As DNA, the CDR3 is TGTGCCAGCACCTTAGCGGGAGGGGTCCATGAGCAGTTCTTC.

The V call is TRBV25-1, the J call TRBJ1-4, with D possibly matching TRBD1 (5 bases). CDR1 is MGHDK and CDR2 is SYGVNS in the germline V gene. V lost 3 bases to trimming and J lost 8 bases, with 19 bases between them. The CDR3 runs 16 residues. CDR3 bases: TGTGCCAGCAGTGACCATTGGAGGGGCGCAGGAGAAAAACTGTTTTTT. This codes for CASSDHWRGAGEKLFF.

CDR3 amino acids: CASRPSPVSGNTIYF. CDR3 bases: TGTGCCAGCAGACCCAGCCCCGTTTCTGGAAACACCATATATTTT. The chain links TRBV6-1 to TRBJ1-3; D unresolved. There are 15 residues in the CDR3. The V end lost 6 bases, the J end lost 1 base, and 13 bases lay between the germline ends. Germline loops: CDR1 MNHNS, CDR2 SASEGT.

This rearrangement joins TRBV6-5 to TRBJ2-7, with 8 bases fitting TRBD2. Germline CDR1 is MNHEY and CDR2 is SVGAGI. This CDR3 contains 16 residues. V shed 4 bases, J shed 2 bases, and the junction held 10 bases outside the gene matches. The DNA for the CDR3 is TGTGCCAGCAGTTCCCGAGGGACGGGGGGGGCCTACGAGCAGTACTTC. Translation: CASSSRGTGGAYEQYF.

The chain links TRBV14 to TRBJ2-7; 7 nucleotides align to TRBD1. The V gene end was trimmed by 4 bases and the J gene end by 0 bases; junction bases not matched to a gene: 15. Germline CDR1 SGHDN, CDR2 FVKESK. CDR3 length: 18 amino acids. The CDR3 here is CASSPWGTDRSNSYEQYF. As DNA, the CDR3 is TGTGCCAGCAGCCCATGGGGGACAGACAGATCCAACTCCTACGAGCAGTACTTC.

The rearrangement joins TRBV7-3 to TRBJ1-1, with D possibly being TRBD1 (5 bases). The germline V and J ends were trimmed by 1 base and 8 bases, with 11 bases remaining between them. The V gene's germline CDR1 is SGHTA and CDR2 FQGTGA. This CDR3 region has 13 residues. The CDR3 DNA reads TGTGCCAGCAGCTTAAGTGCGGAGGGGGAAGCTTTCTTT. Its translation: CASSLSAEGEAFF.

The chain recombines TRBV19 with TRBJ2-3; D may correspond to TRBD1 or TRBD2 (5 bases each). Germline CDR1 and CDR2: LNHDA and SQIVND (reference sequence). V was cut by 3 bases and J by 2 bases, with 12 bases left in between. The CDR3 spans 15 residues. CDR3 residues: CASSILPGATDTQYF. Written as DNA, the CDR3 is TGTGCCAGTAGTATTTTGCCCGGGGCCACAGATACGCAGTATTTT. The variable domain in full, with the rest retrieved from reference TRBV19 and TRBJ2-3, is DGGITQSPKYLFRKEGQNVTLSCEQNLNHDAMYWYRQDPGQGLRLIYYSQIVNDFQKGDIAEGYSVSREKKESFPLTVTSAQKNPTAFYLCASSILPGATDTQYFGPGTRLTVL.

This clonotype has more than one count but fewer than ten. The V call is TRBV15, the J call TRBJ2-1, with 9 bases lining up with TRBD2. The V segment lost 0 bases and the J segment 6 bases; nucleotides outside the gene matches: 15. Germline assignment: CDR1 LNHNV and CDR2 YYDKDF (reference sequence). The CDR3 extends over 19 amino acids. The CDR3: CATSREARRREGLRNEQFF. As DNA, the CDR3 is TGTGCCACCAGCAGAGAGGCTCGGAGGCGGGAGGGCCTGCGCAATGAGCAGTTCTTC.

This clonotype came up a few times. This chain joins TRBV20-1 and TRBJ2-1, with TRBD2 identical over 8 bases. The V segment lost 5 bases and the J segment 7 bases; nucleotides outside the gene matches: 10. Germline assignment: CDR1 DFQATT and CDR2 SNEGSKA (reference sequence). The CDR3 has 14 residues. The CDR3 DNA is TGCAGTGCTTCCAGCGGGAGCCTTTGGAATGAGCAGTTCTTC. Protein sequence: CSASSGSLWNEQFF.

The sample holds a few counts of this clonotype. The chain joins TRBV5-1 to TRBJ2-1; TRBD2 agrees at 12 bases. Germline CDR1 SGHRS, CDR2 YFSETQ. J gave up 3 bases and V 6 bases, and 7 bases lay outside the gene matches. The CDR3 sequence is 16 residues long. The CDR3 is CASKRTSGGIYNEQFF. The DNA of the CDR3 is TGCGCCAGCAAACGAACTAGCGGGGGGATCTACAATGAGCAGTTCTTC.

This clonotype was observed a few times. The V gene is TRBV29-1, the J gene TRBJ2-7, with 7 nucleotides matching TRBD2. The junction had 4 bases not matched to a gene; V was cut back by 4 bases and J by 1 base. This CDR3 is 13 amino acids long. Germline V CDR1 and CDR2: SQVTM, ANQGSEA. CDR3 DNA: TGCAGCGTTGTTGGGACTACTTCCTACGAGCAGTACTTC. It yields the protein CSVVGTTSYEQYF.

This clonotype was seen at least ten times. This chain links TRBV7-2 with TRBJ2-7; 12 positions match TRBD2. The CDR3 has 17 amino acids. Unmatched junction bases numbered 8, after V lost 5 bases and J lost 0 bases. Germline V lookup: CDR1 SGHTA, CDR2 FQGNSA. The CDR3 protein is CASSQGLAGQSSYEQYF. The CDR3 DNA reads TGTGCCAGCAGCCAGGGACTAGCGGGCCAAAGCTCCTACGAGCAGTACTTC.

The CDR3 nucleotides read TGTGCCAGCAGAGACGGGACAGCCTATGGCTACACCTTC. Translated, it gives CASRDGTAYGYTF. The rearrangement links TRBV6-6 to TRBJ1-2; 7 bases align to TRBD1. CDR1 is MNHNY, CDR2 SVGAGI, per germline (reference sequence). CDR3 length equals 13 residues. The V segment lost 6 bases and the J segment 4 bases; nucleotides outside the gene matches: 5.

The chain carries TRBV14 and TRBJ2-3; 8 bases map to TRBD2. Per the germline V gene, CDR1 is SGHDN and CDR2 is FVKESK. V gave up 6 bases and J gave up 6 bases; unmatched junction bases: 5. This CDR3 region has 13 residues. The CDR3 here is CASRSGGADTQYF. The CDR3 DNA sequence: TGTGCCAGCAGGTCGGGGGGGGCCGATACGCAGTATTTT.

This clonotype was seen a few times. This chain uses TRBV7-8 with TRBJ1-2, with 11 bases fitting TRBD1. Germline V CDR1 and CDR2: SGHVS, FQNEAQ. V gave up 3 bases and J gave up 7 bases; unmatched junction bases: 4. This CDR3 region has 14 residues. CDR3 loop: CASSLDRGPGGYTF. CDR3 sequence (DNA): TGTGCCAGCAGCTTGGACAGGGGGCCGGGTGGCTACACCTTC.